Given below is one TCR beta chain in context. Its antigen is unknown. The sample originates from a study of shared clonotypes between healthy human individuals. Findings and limits, study-wide: Donor clonotype sharing was expected to depend on sequencing depth.

The assay ran at deep level. The authors split each subset's genomic DNA evenly across several immunoSEQ plates. The input for sorted-subset replicate PCRs was about 200 ng DNA, tens of thousands of T cell genomes. This table comes from immunoSEQ multiplex PCR, and its TCRdb copy is limited to in-frame clones, with some not included. The table has roughly 1.4 million clones, about 98.5% seen once. CDR3 length: 14 amino acids. The V and J ends lost 0 bases and 8 bases, in that order; junction bases with no gene match: 4. The V gene's germline CDR1 is SGHRS and CDR2 YFSETQ. The chain has TRBV5-1 and TRBJ2-3, with 9 positions matching TRBD1. Input material: naive CD4+ T cells sorted from blood. The sample's subset: CD45RA+ positively selected. This clonotype was sampled from a man in his thirties or forties in good health. The CDR3 DNA is TGCGCCAGCAGCTTGGATACAGGGGGCGGTACGCAGTATTTT. Residues: CASSLDTGGGTQYF.